This TCR beta chain is drawn from a study of Graves' ophthalmopathy and Graves' hyperthyroidism. This clonotype was seen only a few times. The antigen remains unidentified. Amplified material comprised TCR beta CDR3 regions derived from RNA transcripts. Scientists carried out first-round RT-PCR using HTBI primers and then a second-round multiplex PCR. TCRdb redid the calling of the multiplex PCR reads with MiXCR, one entry per CDR3 protein. Among a few hundred thousand distinct CDR3 sequences listed, approximately 18% were seen once. Germline CDR1 reads LNHDA; CDR2 reads SQIVND (reference sequence). After removal of 5 bases from V and 4 bases from J, the junction contained 9 bases not matched to a gene. This CDR3 has 18 residues. Notes on the study in general: The model's prediction of ophthalmopathy progression had approximately 68% sensitivity and 72% to 75% specificity.

Thyroid ultrasound, orbital computed tomography, TRAb, serum thyroxine and clinical symptoms formed the basis of diagnosis. V and J are TRBV19 and TRBJ2-2; 14 bases are shared with TRBD2. Sequences were obtained from peripheral blood. The clonotype was recovered from an adult woman with stable Graves' hyperthyroidism. CDR3 nucleotides: TGTGCCAGTAGTTTGGGACTAGCGGGAGATAGGTTCACCGGGGAGCTGTTTTTT. Translated: CASSLGLAGDRFTGELFF.